A selection of T cell receptor beta chains follows, all from one sample in a study of T cells in Graves' hyperthyroidism and ophthalmopathy. TCRdb processed the multiplex PCR reads anew with MiXCR; each CDR3 protein has one entry. In the table there are about 400,000 distinct CDR3 sequences, roughly 15% of which are singletons. Sequenced input: blood. The receptors originated from a man in his late teens or twenties with Graves' ophthalmopathy. CDR3s include the opening cysteine and the closing phenylalanine or tryptophan. A D gene is named only where the DNA matches it firmly. Clone sizes are given selectively: once, few, many, or a class where the clone is expanded.

TRBD2,TRBJ2-1,TRBV11-2,many,TGTGCCAGCAGCAGAGGGACTAACGAGCAGTTCTTC,CASSRGTNEQFF
TRBD2,TRBJ2-7,TRBV5-1,many,TGCGCCAGCAGAATTGGGGGGGGCTCCTACGAGCAGTACTTC,CASRIGGGSYEQYF
TRBD1,TRBJ1-4,TRBV5-1,many,TGCGCCAGCAGCTGGGGACCGGTGAGGGGGCGTGCAACTAATGAAAAACTGTTTTTT,CASSWGPVRGRATNEKLFF
TRBD2,TRBJ2-1,TRBV11-3,many,TGTGCCAGCAGTGGGGAGGGCCTCTACAATGAGCAGTTCTTC,CASSGEGLYNEQFF
TRBD1,TRBJ2-2,TRBV10-3,many,TGTGCCATCAGCCTGGGACAGGGGGTCGGCGGGGAGCTGTTTTTT,CAISLGQGVGGELFF
-,TRBJ1-2,TRBV24-1,-,TGTGCCACCAGTGATGAAAAACAGGGAGACTATGGCTACACCTTC,CATSDEKQGDYGYTF
-,TRBJ2-2,TRBV2,many,TGTGCCAGCACGAAGCCCGGGGAGCTGTTTTTT,CASTKPGELFF
-,TRBJ2-2,TRBV7-2,many,TGTGCCAGCAGCTTAGTAAGGGTTACCGGGGAGCTGTTTTTT,CASSLVRVTGELFF
-,TRBJ2-7,TRBV3-1,many,TGTGCCAGCAGCCAAGATGGGAGCGCCGGTTACTACGAGCAGTACTTC,CASSQDGSAGYYEQYF
-,TRBJ1-1,TRBV6-1,many,TGTGCCAGCAGTGCCCGGGACTCGCAGAACACTGAAGCTTTCTTT,CASSARDSQNTEAFF
-,TRBJ1-1,TRBV27,-,TGTGCCAGCAGTTTATCGGGGCAGGGCTGGGTGGTCACTGAAGCTTTCTTT,CASSLSGQGWVVTEAFF
-,TRBJ2-3,TRBV7-9,-,TGTGCCAGCAGCTTTGGAACGGGGTACACAGATACGCAGTATTTT,CASSFGTGYTDTQYF
-,TRBJ2-5,TRBV6-2/TRBV6-3,many,TGTGCCAGCAGTCACGGCTGGGCGACCCAAGAGACCCAGTACTTC,CASSHGWATQETQYF
-,TRBJ2-5,TRBV2,many,TGTGCCAGCAGGGATTACCAAGAGACCCAGTACTTC,CASRDYQETQYF
-,TRBJ2-3,TRBV14,few,TGTGCCAGCAGCAAATCGACTAGAGGATCAGATACGCAGTATTTT,CASSKSTRGSDTQYF
TRBD2,TRBJ2-5,TRBV7-9,-,TGTGCCAGCAGCCCACAGCTGAGACTAGCGGACCAAGAGACCCAGTACTTC,CASSPQLRLADQETQYF
TRBD2,TRBJ2-2,TRBV6-1,few,TGTGCCAGCAGTGGAGGGACTAGCGGGGGGGTTTACACCGGGGAGCTGTTTTTT,CASSGGTSGGVYTGELFF
-,TRBJ1-4,TRBV2,many,TGTGCCAGCACCCGGGCGTATAATGAAAAACTGTTTTTT,CASTRAYNEKLFF
-,TRBJ2-3,TRBV20-1,-,TGCAGTGCTAGTTCCGTATCCGACGACACAGATACGCAGTATTTT,CSASSVSDDTDTQYF
-,TRBJ2-7,TRBV19,-,TGTGCCAGTAGTATAAAGGGTGAAGCCGAGCAGTACTTC,CASSIKGEAEQYF
-,TRBJ2-1,TRBV3-1,many,TGTGCCAGCAGCCCTAAATTGATGGGGGATCAGTTCTTC,CASSPKLMGDQFF
TRBD1,TRBJ2-5,TRBV9,many,TGTGCCAGCAGCGTAGCCGGGACAGTGACGGAGACCCAGTACTTC,CASSVAGTVTETQYF
-,TRBJ2-7,TRBV29-1,many,TGCAGCGTTGAAATCCAGGGCTCAAGCTCCTACGAGCAGTACTTC,CSVEIQGSSSYEQYF
TRBD2,TRBJ2-1,TRBV4-1,-,TGCGCCAGCAGCCAATTAGCGGGGGTCTCCTACAATGAGCAGTTCTTC,CASSQLAGVSYNEQFF
-,TRBJ2-3,TRBV12-3/TRBV12-4,-,TGTGCCAGCAGTTTAGGGGGGGCGAGGGATACGCAGTATTTT,CASSLGGARDTQYF
-,TRBJ1-2,TRBV11-2,-,TGTGCCAGCACCTTCAAAGGGAGGGAAGGCTACACCTTC,CASTFKGREGYTF
-,TRBJ2-1,TRBV29-1,many,TGCAGCGGGGTCTACTACAATGAGCAGTTCTTC,CSGVYYNEQFF
-,TRBJ2-3,TRBV6-1,many,TGTGCCAGCACCGGGACTTCCTCTGGAGATACGCAGTATTTT,CASTGTSSGDTQYF
TRBD2,TRBJ2-5,TRBV20-1,many,TGCAGTGCCGATAGCGGGAGGGGGTACCAAGAGACCCAGTACTTC,CSADSGRGYQETQYF
TRBD1,TRBJ2-1,TRBV20-1,-,TGCAGTGCTTCCGGGACAGGGGGTAGCGAAGAGCAGTTCTTC,CSASGTGGSEEQFF
TRBD1,TRBJ1-1,TRBV30,few,TGTGCCTGGGTGACAGGGACAAACACTGAAGCTTTCTTT,CAWVTGTNTEAFF
-,TRBJ1-5,TRBV25-1,few,TGTGCCAGCAGTGACGGGATAAACCCCAATCAGCCCCAGCATTTT,CASSDGINPNQPQHF
-,TRBJ1-5,TRBV19,many,TGTGCCAGTAGTATGCTAAATCAGCCCCAGCATTTT,CASSMLNQPQHF
TRBD1,TRBJ2-5,TRBV20-1,many,TGCAGTGCTAGACCGACAGGGGGGAAGACCCAGTACTTC,CSARPTGGKTQYF
-,TRBJ2-7,TRBV12-5,few,TGTGCTAGTGGTCCCCCCTACGAGCAGTACTTC,CASGPPYEQYF
-,TRBJ2-1,TRBV18,many,TGTGCCAGCTCACCCGCGGGGAACTCCTACAATGAGCAGTTCTTC,CASSPAGNSYNEQFF